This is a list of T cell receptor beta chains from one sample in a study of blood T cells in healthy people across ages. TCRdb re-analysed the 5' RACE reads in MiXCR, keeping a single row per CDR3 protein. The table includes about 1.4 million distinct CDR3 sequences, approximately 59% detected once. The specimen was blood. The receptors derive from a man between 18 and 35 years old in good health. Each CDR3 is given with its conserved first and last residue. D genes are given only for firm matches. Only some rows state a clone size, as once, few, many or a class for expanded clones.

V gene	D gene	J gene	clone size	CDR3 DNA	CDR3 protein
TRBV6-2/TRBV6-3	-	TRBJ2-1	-	TGTGCCAGCAGTTACGTCCCTAGCAATGAGCAGTTCTTC	CASSYVPSNEQFF
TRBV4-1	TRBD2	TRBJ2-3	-	TGCGCCAGCAGCCAAGATCCCGCGGGGGTGGAAGATACGCAGTATTTT	CASSQDPAGVEDTQYF
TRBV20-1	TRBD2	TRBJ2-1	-	TGCAGTGCTATGACAGCGGGAGTATCCTACAATGAGCAGTTCTTC	CSAMTAGVSYNEQFF
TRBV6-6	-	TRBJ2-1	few	TGTGCCAGCAGTCCAATAATGATGCGGTCCTACAATGAGCAGTTCTTC	CASSPIMMRSYNEQFF
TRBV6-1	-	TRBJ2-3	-	TGTGCCAGCAGTGAATCGGGCAGGAACACAGATACGCAGTATTTT	CASSESGRNTDTQYF
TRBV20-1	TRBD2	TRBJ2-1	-	TGCAGTGCTAGAGATCAGAGACTAGCGGTGATTAATGAGCAGTTCTTC	CSARDQRLAVINEQFF
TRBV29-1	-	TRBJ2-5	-	TGCAGCGTTGAAGATGTAGGGGGTGGGGAGACCCAGTACTTC	CSVEDVGGGETQYF
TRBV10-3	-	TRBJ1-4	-	TGTGCCATCAGTGACCCGGGGGGCTCTAATGAAAAACTGTTTTTT	CAISDPGGSNEKLFF
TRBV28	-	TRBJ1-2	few	TGTGCCAGCAGTTTCATATCGTCTAACTATGGCTACACCTTC	CASSFISSNYGYTF
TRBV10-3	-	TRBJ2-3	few	TGTGCCATCAAGGGCACAGATACGCAGTATTTT	CAIKGTDTQYF
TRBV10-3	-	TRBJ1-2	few	TGTGCCATCAGTGATTACGGGGCTGGCTACACCTTC	CAISDYGAGYTF
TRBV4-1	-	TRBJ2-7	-	TGCGCCAGCAGCCAAAAGGGGGGGGGGCCTCAGTACTTC	CASSQKGGGPQYF
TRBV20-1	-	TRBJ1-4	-	TGCAGTGCAGAGGGGAATGAAAAACTGTTTTTT	CSAEGNEKLFF
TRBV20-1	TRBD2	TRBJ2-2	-	TGCAGTGCTAGATGGGCCAGCGGGGGATTTTCCACCGGGGAGCTGTTTTTT	CSARWASGGFSTGELFF
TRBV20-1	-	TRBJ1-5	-	TGCAGTGCTAGAGAGGCAGGGAATCAGCCCCAGCATTTT	CSAREAGNQPQHF
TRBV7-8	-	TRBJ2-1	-	TGTGCCAGCAGTTCCACTAGCATCCATGAGCAGTTCTTC	CASSSTSIHEQFF